The rows below give T cell receptor beta chains drawn from one sample of a study of cytomegalovirus exposure and HLA in healthy donors. Repertoires were generated with immunoSEQ multiplex PCR, while TCRdb's copy carries only in-frame clones and drops some. The data show roughly 130,000 clones, roughly 87% seen once. The specimen sequenced was PBMCs. The receptors derive from a woman between 18 and 29 years old in good health and CMV-seropositive. The CDR3 runs from the conserved cysteine through the conserved F or W. D genes are given only for firm matches. A row's size may be missing; if present it is once, few, many or a size class.

v_gene,j_gene,len,d_gene,abundance,CDR3nt,CDR3aa
TRBV5-8,TRBJ2-3,16,-,once,TGTGCCAGCAGCCCGGAGACGACTTTCCCCACAGATACGCAGTATTTT,CASSPETTFPTDTQYF
TRBV5-4,TRBJ1-3,15,-,-,TGTGCCAGCAGCTTGTCTTTAGAGACTGGAAACACCATATATTTT,CASSLSLETGNTIYF
TRBV27,TRBJ2-7,15,-,-,TGTGCCAGCAGTTTATGGGGAGGGGGCTCCTACGAGCAGTACTTC,CASSLWGGGSYEQYF
TRBV9,TRBJ2-2,14,-,once,TGTGCCAGCACCCCCACGGCGAACACCGGGGAGCTGTTTTTT,CASTPTANTGELFF
TRBV7-2,TRBJ2-3,16,TRBD2,once,TGTGCCAGCAGCGTACTAGCGGGGGGGCCCACAGATACGCAGTATTTT,CASSVLAGGPTDTQYF
TRBV7-2,TRBJ1-2,15,TRBD1,-,TGTGCCAGCAGCTTAGGGGGACAGGGTCTTTATGGCTACACCTTC,CASSLGGQGLYGYTF
TRBV11-2,TRBJ1-2,13,-,few,TGTGCCAGCAGCCCCACCGGGGACTATGGCTACACCTTC,CASSPTGDYGYTF
TRBV28,TRBJ2-3,16,TRBD2,-,TGTGCCAGCAGCACTCCCCGACGGGGGGAAGGCGATACGCAGTATTTT,CASSTPRRGEGDTQYF
TRBV5-1,TRBJ2-5,15,TRBD1,-,TGCGCCAGCGCGGACAGGGTAAGGATTCAAGAGACCCAGTACTTC,CASADRVRIQETQYF
TRBV18,TRBJ1-1,15,-,-,TGTGCCAGCTCACCCACGCTAAGTTCTGGCACTGAAGCTTTCTTT,CASSPTLSSGTEAFF
TRBV5-6,TRBJ1-5,15,TRBD1,-,TGTGCCAGCAGCTTTTGGGACAGGGGTGATCAGCCCCAGCATTTT,CASSFWDRGDQPQHF
TRBV19,TRBJ1-3,15,-,-,TGTGCCAGTAGGGATCAGACAGGCTCTGGAAACACCATATATTTT,CASRDQTGSGNTIYF
TRBV12-5,TRBJ1-5,13,-,-,TGTGCTAGTGGTTTGGAAGACACTCAGCCCCAGCATTTT,CASGLEDTQPQHF
TRBV7-6,TRBJ2-5,14,-,-,TGTGCCAGCAGCCTGGACAGATCGGAGGAGACCCAGTACTTC,CASSLDRSEETQYF